The next 26 T cell receptor beta chains were all read from a single sample in a study of cytomegalovirus exposure and HLA in healthy donors (TCRdb year 2017). Library method: the immunoSEQ multiplex PCR assay. The multiplex PCR relied on a mix of 60 forward primers for TCR Vbeta segments and 13 reverse primers for TCR Jbeta segments. Held by TCRdb, this immuneACCESS table contains in-frame sequences only and omits some clones. Under half of the omission traces to an unresolved V gene where checked; the cause of the rest is unknown. The sample yields around 170,000 clones; around 81% were counted once. The top ten constitute 4.5% to 6% of the sample. The sample comprised PBMCs. Receptor source: a man aged 35 to 55 in good health and CMV-seronegative.

The V call is TRBV28, the J call TRBJ1-1; D is ambiguous. The CDR3 length is 10 residues. Germline assignment: CDR1 MDHEN and CDR2 SYDVKM. Trimming pared 9 bases from V and 3 bases from J, leaving 5 bases between. CDR3: CASRDTEAFF. The CDR3 DNA sequence: TGTGCCAGTCGAGACACTGAAGCTTTCTTT.

This sequence joins TRBV5-1 and TRBJ1-1, with D possibly being TRBD1 (6 bases). Trimming left V 5 bases short and J 4 bases short, with 15 bases between. Germline CDR1 and CDR2: SGHRS and YFSETQ. This CDR3 is built from 14 residues. The CDR3 is CASSLSTGSTEAFF. The CDR3 bases are TGCGCCAGCAGTCTTTCTACAGGGAGCACTGAAGCTTTCTTT.

The J gene is TRBJ1-2, the V gene TRBV6-6, with no clear D. CDR3 length equals 11 residues. The germline V and J ends were trimmed by 6 bases and 6 bases, with 8 bases remaining between them. In germline, CDR1 is MNHNY, CDR2 SVGAGI (reference sequence). For the CDR3, the DNA is TGTGCCAGCAGGACATTGGATGGCTACACCTTC. Its translation is CASRTLDGYTF.

The V gene is TRBV27, the J gene TRBJ1-5, with 7 bases matching TRBD1. CDR3 length equals 12 residues. V lost 6 bases to trimming and J lost 14 bases; unmatched junction nucleotides: 10. Germline lookup yields CDR1 MNHEY and CDR2 SMNVEV (reference sequence). In DNA form, the CDR3 reads TGTGCCAGCAGGAAAAGGGACAGTACAGAGCATTTT. Protein sequence: CASRKRDSTEHF.

The chain carries TRBV5-1 and TRBJ1-3; D unresolved. The CDR3 has 14 amino acids. The germline CDR1 and CDR2 sequences are SGHRS and YFSETQ. With 2 bases removed from V and 0 bases from J, the gap between germline ends came to 6 bases. The CDR3 DNA reads as TGCGCCAGCAGCTTTGGAGTCTCTGGAAACACCATATATTTT. Protein: CASSFGVSGNTIYF.

The genes are TRBV5-1 and TRBJ1-1; no clear D gene. Trimming cost V 7 bases and J 0 bases, with 7 bases left between them. CDR1 SGHRS and CDR2 YFSETQ come from the germline V gene. This CDR3 has 12 amino acids. The CDR3 sequence: CASGLLNTEAFF. The CDR3 coding sequence is TGCGCCAGCGGACTCCTGAACACTGAAGCTTTCTTT.

This chain connects TRBV30 to TRBJ1-4, with 9 bases lining up with TRBD1. J gave up 10 bases and V 0 bases, and 9 bases lay outside the gene matches. This CDR3 has 15 amino acids. Germline CDR1 and CDR2: GTSNPN and SVGIG (reference sequence). The CDR3 DNA reads TGTGCCTGGAGTGTAATGAAGGGACAGGGAGGAAAACTGTTTTTT. It is translated as CAWSVMKGQGGKLFF. The entire variable domain, with the rest obtained from reference TRBV30 and TRBJ1-4, is as follows: SQTIHQWPATLVQPVGSPLSLECTVEGTSNPNLYWYRQAAGRGLQLLFYSVGIGQISSEVPQNLSASRPQDRQFILSSKKLLLSDSGFYLCAWSVMKGQGGKLFFGSGTQLSVL.

The V gene is TRBV9, the J gene TRBJ2-2, with D uncertain. CDR1 and CDR2 from the germline V gene are SGDLS and YYNGEE. The CDR3 runs 14 residues. Deletions cut 2 bases from V and 0 bases from J, with 5 bases between. The CDR3 loop is CASSVRSNTGELFF. In nucleotides, the CDR3 is TGTGCCAGCAGCGTCCGTTCGAACACCGGGGAGCTGTTTTTT.

The chain links TRBV6-5 to TRBJ2-4; the match to TRBD1 covers 8 bases. The CDR3 extends over 15 amino acids. V gave up 4 bases and J gave up 4 bases; unmatched junction bases: 6. Germline V CDR1 and CDR2: MNHEY, SVGAGI. CDR3 amino acids: CASSSSRQGKNIQYF. The DNA of the CDR3 is TGTGCCAGCAGTTCAAGTCGACAGGGGAAAAACATTCAGTACTTC.

The CDR3 nucleotides are TGCGCCAGCAGCACAGGGGGCCCAGCTAACTATGGCTACACCTTC. This sequence encodes CASSTGGPANYGYTF. V gene TRBV5-1 combines with J gene TRBJ1-2; 9 bases are a match to TRBD1. The germline CDR1 and CDR2 sequences are SGHRS and YFSETQ. With V trimmed by 4 bases and J by 0 bases, 4 bases remained unmatched. The CDR3 loop spans 15 amino acids.

V is TRBV29-1 and J is TRBJ2-1; possible D gene TRBD1, 6 bases. From germline, CDR1 is SQVTM and CDR2 ANQGSEA. The CDR3 has 14 residues. Trimming removed 5 bases from V and 2 bases from J, with 13 bases in between. CDR3 nucleotides: TGCAGCGTTTACCAGGGGCCAACCTACAATGAGCAGTTCTTC. Its translation: CSVYQGPTYNEQFF.

The J gene is TRBJ2-3, the V gene TRBV7-9; D perhaps matches TRBD2 (5 bases). V was clipped by 1 base and J by 3 bases, with 14 bases between them. The CDR3 spans 16 residues. The germline CDR1 and CDR2 sequences are SEHNR and FQNEAQ (reference sequence). CDR3 DNA: TGTGCCAGCAGCTTAGTACTAGACGGATTGACAGATACGCAGTATTTT. This gives the protein CASSLVLDGLTDTQYF.

The chain carries TRBV25-1 and TRBJ2-3; D not certain. The CDR3 extends over 15 amino acids. Germline CDR1 MGHDK, CDR2 SYGVNS. V lost 4 bases and J 1 base, leaving 12 bases between the germline ends. CDR3 DNA: TGTGCCAGCAGTGCTGCGAGAAGCGGCACAGATACGCAGTATTTT. The encoded protein is CASSAARSGTDTQYF.

V gene TRBV5-1 combines with J gene TRBJ2-2, with D unclear. Trimming took 7 bases from V and 0 from J, leaving 13 bases between them. The V gene's germline CDR1 is SGHRS and CDR2 YFSETQ. The CDR3 is 15 amino acids. CDR3: CASGGQVSNTGELFF. CDR3 DNA sequence: TGCGCCAGCGGCGGTCAAGTGTCGAACACCGGGGAGCTGTTTTTT.

J is TRBJ2-3 and V is TRBV19; maybe TRBD2 (6 bases). Trimming stripped 4 bases from V and 3 bases from J, with 17 bases between. Germline loops: CDR1 LNHDA, CDR2 SQIVND (reference sequence). The CDR3 covers 16 residues. CDR3 in DNA: TGTGCCAGTAGTACCCCATGGGGGGTTGAAACAGATACGCAGTATTTT. Protein: CASSTPWGVETDTQYF.

This chain links TRBV19 with TRBJ1-5, with 10 nucleotides matching TRBD1. This CDR3 is 18 amino acids long. Germline-derived CDR1 and CDR2 are LNHDA and SQIVND (reference sequence). Unmatched junction bases numbered 9, after V lost 4 bases and J lost 0 bases. CDR3 coding DNA: TGTGCCAGTAGTACCCGGGACAGGGGATTCTCTAGCAATCAGCCCCAGCATTTT. Residues: CASSTRDRGFSSNQPQHF. Full variable domain (outside the CDR3, taken from reference TRBV19 and TRBJ1-5): DGGITQSPKYLFRKEGQNVTLSCEQNLNHDAMYWYRQDPGQGLRLIYYSQIVNDFQKGDIAEGYSVSREKKESFPLTVTSAQKNPTAFYLCASSTRDRGFSSNQPQHFGDGTRLSIL.

The chain uses TRBV14 and TRBJ2-1, with a possible D match to TRBD1 (5 bases). V was trimmed by 2 bases and J by 0 bases, leaving 14 bases between them. The CDR3 runs to 17 residues. Germline assignment: CDR1 SGHDN and CDR2 FVKESK. The CDR3 DNA reads as TGTGCCAGCAGCCAATCACCCCGACAGACCTCCTACAATGAGCAGTTCTTC. Encoded protein: CASSQSPRQTSYNEQFF.

The V gene is TRBV9, the J gene TRBJ2-7; TRBD2 matches at 9 bases. This CDR3 comprises 15 residues. The junction had 5 bases not matched to a gene; V was cut back by 1 base and J by 3 bases. Per the germline V gene, CDR1 is SGDLS and CDR2 is YYNGEE. The CDR3 here is CASSVFSGSLYEQYF. DNA for the CDR3: TGTGCCAGCAGCGTATTTAGCGGGAGTCTCTACGAGCAGTACTTC.

The chain couples TRBV5-1 to TRBJ2-5, with D possibly matching TRBD2 (6 bases). Germline V gene data show CDR1 as SGHRS and CDR2 as YFSETQ. The CDR3 is 16 amino acids. The ends were cut back, 2 bases at V and 4 bases at J, with 18 bases in the middle. DNA of the CDR3: TGCGCCAGCAGCTTTAGCGGAATCGAAGGGGTAGAGACCCAGTACTTC. As protein: CASSFSGIEGVETQYF.

The rearrangement links TRBV5-1 to TRBJ2-5; D perhaps matches TRBD1 (6 bases). The germline V and J ends were trimmed by 0 bases and 11 bases, with 20 bases remaining between them. There are 15 residues in the CDR3. CDR1 is SGHRS, CDR2 YFSETQ, per germline. As DNA, the CDR3 is TGCGCCAGCAGCTTGGGGGCGGCGGTCCCAGGGGAGCAGTACTTC. Translated, it gives CASSLGAAVPGEQYF.

V usage is TRBV7-2 and J usage is TRBJ2-5, with a tentative D call TRBD2 (6 bases). V was cut by 4 bases and J by 1 base, with 10 bases left in between. The CDR3 contains 14 residues. The V gene's germline CDR1 is SGHTA and CDR2 FQGNSA. The CDR3 loop reads CASSSSGPQETQYF. CDR3 nucleotide sequence: TGTGCCAGCAGCTCGAGCGGGCCCCAAGAGACCCAGTACTTC.

This clone was recorded a few times. This chain joins TRBV23-1 and TRBJ1-4; D is perhaps TRBD1 (5 bases). TRBV23-1 is reported as an ORF; its role is uncertain. The ends were cut back, 6 bases at V and 8 bases at J, with 22 bases in the middle. This CDR3 comprises 16 residues. The CDR3 loop is CASSTAVGGGREKLFF. The CDR3 nucleotides are TGCGCCAGCAGCACTGCGGTGGGGGGGGGTCGGGAAAAACTGTTTTTT.

This clone showed up just a few times. J is TRBJ1-4 and V is TRBV7-2; TRBD1 matches 11 bases. CDR1 and CDR2 from the germline V gene are SGHTA and FQGNSA. There are 14 residues in the CDR3. The ends lost 5 bases at V and 8 bases at J; junction bases unmatched: 4. CDR3 residues: CASSRTGGKEKLFF. The CDR3 region has the DNA TGTGCCAGCAGCCGGACAGGGGGCAAAGAAAAACTGTTTTTT.

The chain combines TRBV7-7 with TRBJ2-1, with a possible D match to TRBD2 (5 bases). Per the germline V gene, CDR1 is SSHAT and CDR2 is FNYEAQ (reference sequence). The CDR3 consists of 15 residues. V was cut by 2 bases and J by 0 bases, with 8 bases left in between. The CDR3 DNA follows: TGTGCCAGCAGCTTAAGTGGGAGCTCCTACAATGAGCAGTTCTTC. This translates into CASSLSGSSYNEQFF.

This chain connects TRBV25-1 to TRBJ2-7; 8 nucleotides align to TRBD2. Trimming removed 2 bases from V and 6 bases from J; junction bases left unmatched: 9. The germline V gene encodes CDR1 MGHDK and CDR2 SYGVNS. The CDR3 sequence is 15 residues long. CDR3 in amino acids: CASSEGRGGYSEQYF. The CDR3 DNA is TGTGCCAGCAGTGAAGGCCGGGGGGGTTACTCCGAGCAGTACTTC.

In this sample, this clone turned up a few times. The J gene is TRBJ1-5, the V gene TRBV12-5, with D tentatively TRBD1 (6 bases). The CDR3 covers 16 residues. CDR1 LGHNT and CDR2 FRNRAP come from the germline V gene. Trimming took off 0 bases at V and 2 bases at J, with 11 bases between the two ends. The DNA of the CDR3 is TGTGCTAGTGGTTTGGTATTAAACAGGGGCAATCAGCCCCAGCATTTT. As protein: CASGLVLNRGNQPQHF.